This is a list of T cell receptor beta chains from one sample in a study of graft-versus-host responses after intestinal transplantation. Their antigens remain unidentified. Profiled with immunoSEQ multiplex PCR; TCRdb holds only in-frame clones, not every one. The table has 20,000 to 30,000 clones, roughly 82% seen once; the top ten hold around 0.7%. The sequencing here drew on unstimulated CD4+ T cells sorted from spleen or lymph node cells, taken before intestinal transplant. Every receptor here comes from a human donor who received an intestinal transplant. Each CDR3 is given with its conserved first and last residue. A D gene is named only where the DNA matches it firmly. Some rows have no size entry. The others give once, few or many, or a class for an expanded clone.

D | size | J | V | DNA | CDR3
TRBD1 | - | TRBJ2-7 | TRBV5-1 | TGCGCCAGCAGCCTATGGGACAGCTCCTACGAGCAGTACTTC | CASSLWDSSYEQYF
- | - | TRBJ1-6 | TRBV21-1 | TGTGCCAGCAGCAAAGCTATCCAGGGCTCCTATAATTCACCCCTCCACTTT | CASSKAIQGSYNSPLHF
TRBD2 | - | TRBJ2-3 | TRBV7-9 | TGTGCCAGCAGCTTAAAGGCGGGGGAGACAGATACGCAGTATTTT | CASSLKAGETDTQYF
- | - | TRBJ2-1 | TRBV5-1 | TGCGCCAGCAGCTCCGGTTGGGTGGTCAATGAGCAGTTCTTC | CASSSGWVVNEQFF
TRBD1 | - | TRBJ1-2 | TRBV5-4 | TGTGCCAGCAGCTATTCCGGGACAGGGGGAGACTATGGCTACACCTTC | CASSYSGTGGDYGYTF
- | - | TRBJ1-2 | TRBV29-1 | TGCAGCGTTGGTGGGCAGCCCCATGGCTACACCTTC | CSVGGQPHGYTF
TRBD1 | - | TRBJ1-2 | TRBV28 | TGTGCCAGCAGCTACAGGGGTCGGCGGGGCTACACCTTC | CASSYRGRRGYTF
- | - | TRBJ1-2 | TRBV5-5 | TGTGCCAGCAGCTTGATAGGGAACTATGGCTACACCTTC | CASSLIGNYGYTF
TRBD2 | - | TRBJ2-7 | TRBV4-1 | TGCGCCAGCAGCCAATCTCGGGGGACTAGCGGGTACGAGCAGTACTTC | CASSQSRGTSGYEQYF
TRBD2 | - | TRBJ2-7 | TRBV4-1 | TGCGCCAGCAGCCAAGGTAGGGGACTAGGGATTAAGGAGCAGTACTTC | CASSQGRGLGIKEQYF
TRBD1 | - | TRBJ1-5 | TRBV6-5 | TGTGCCAAAAAGGGGGCGTTTTCTGGCAATCAGCCCCAGCATTTT | CAKKGAFSGNQPQHF
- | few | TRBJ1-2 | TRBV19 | TGTGCCAGTAGTATCGACTATGGCTACACCTTC | CASSIDYGYTF
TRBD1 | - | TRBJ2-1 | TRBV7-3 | TGTGCCAGCAGCCCCGGACAGGGGTCCTACAATGAGCAGTTCTTC | CASSPGQGSYNEQFF
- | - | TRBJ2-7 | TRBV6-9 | TGTGCCAGCAGTTACGCGACAAACTACGAGCAGTACTTC | CASSYATNYEQYF
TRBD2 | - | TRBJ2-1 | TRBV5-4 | TGTGCCAGCAGCTCTGCACGGACTAGCGGGGGGGCCGGTGAGCAGTTCTTC | CASSSARTSGGAGEQFF
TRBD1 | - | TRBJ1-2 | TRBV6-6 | TGTGCCAGCAGTATGGCCGGGACAGCCTATGGCTACACCTTC | CASSMAGTAYGYTF
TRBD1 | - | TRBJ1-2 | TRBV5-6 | TGTGCCAGCAGCTCCGACAGGGACTATGGCTACACCTTC | CASSSDRDYGYTF
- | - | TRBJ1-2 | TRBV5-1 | TGCGCCAGCAGCTTGGGGGGGACTCCAGCTAACTATGGCTACACCTTC | CASSLGGTPANYGYTF
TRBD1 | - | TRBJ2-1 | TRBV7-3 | TGTGCCAGCAGCTCCACCGGGACAGGGGCCTACAATGAGCAGTTCTTC | CASSSTGTGAYNEQFF
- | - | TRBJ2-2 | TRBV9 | TGTGCCAGCAGCTTCCGACAGCCCGGGGAGCTGTTTTTT | CASSFRQPGELFF